The 28 T cell receptor beta chains below come from one sample, sequenced in a study of T cell responses to AZD1222 COVID-19 vaccine. TCRdb's table, derived via immunoSEQ multiplex PCR, lists solely in-frame clones and lacks some. Of 14,000 or so clones listed, approximately 84% are singletons. The sequences come from peripheral blood, collected 28 days after the second AZD1222 dose. These receptors were obtained from an adult who received the AZD1222 COVID-19 vaccine.

The chain carries TRBV27 and TRBJ1-1, with D perhaps matching TRBD1 (6 bases). The CDR3 spans 14 residues. Germline V gene sequence: CDR1 MNHEY, CDR2 SMNVEV (reference sequence). V was shortened by 5 bases and J by 3 bases, with 13 bases between the two germline ends. The DNA of the CDR3 is TGTGCCAGCAGTCTGGCGTGGGGGCACACTGAAGCTTTCTTT. Translating it yields CASSLAWGHTEAFF.

This chain connects TRBV4-1 to TRBJ1-2; TRBD1 aligns across 7 bases. Germline lookup yields CDR1 MGHRA and CDR2 YSYEKL. Losses at the gene ends were 3 bases for V and 2 bases for J; bases not matched to a gene: 12. The CDR3 contains 17 residues. The CDR3 nucleotides read TGCGCCAGCAGCCACGAGAGGACAGGAAATCTCAACTATGGCTACACCTTC. As protein: CASSHERTGNLNYGYTF.

The rearrangement uses TRBV27 and TRBJ2-7; D is unclear. V lost 3 bases, J lost 5 bases, and 14 bases lay in between. In germline, CDR1 is MNHEY, CDR2 SMNVEV (reference sequence). This CDR3 is built from 14 residues. The chain's CDR3 is CASSFKDARHEQYF. DNA of the CDR3: TGTGCCAGCAGTTTTAAGGACGCTCGGCACGAGCAGTACTTC.

The chain carries TRBV30 and TRBJ2-4; weak D call: TRBD2 (5 bases). The ends were cut back, 0 bases at V and 1 base at J, with 13 bases in the middle. The CDR3 runs to 16 residues. Germline V gene data show CDR1 as GTSNPN and CDR2 as SVGIG (reference sequence). Written as DNA, the CDR3 is TGTGCCTGGAGTGTAGGTGGGAGCGGTGCCAAAAACATTCAGTACTTC. Its protein is CAWSVGGSGAKNIQYF.

The chain has TRBV28 and TRBJ1-2; 9 nucleotides match TRBD1. The CDR3 extends over 14 amino acids. Germline V gene lookup returns CDR1 MDHEN and CDR2 SYDVKM. The J segment lost 5 bases and the V segment lost 5 bases, leaving 6 bases of the junction unmatched. CDR3 protein: CASSPGQGWYGYTF. The CDR3, as DNA: TGTGCCAGCAGTCCGGGACAGGGCTGGTATGGCTACACCTTC.

The genes are TRBV2 and TRBJ1-2; a weak D match, TRBD1 (5 bases). There are 15 residues in the CDR3. The V gene lost 6 bases and the J gene lost 2 bases, with 16 bases spanning the gap. Germline-derived CDR1 and CDR2 are SNHLY and FYNNEI. CDR3 in DNA: TGTGCCAGCAGGTACATGGAGGGGAAAAACTATGGCTACACCTTC. The encoded protein is CASRYMEGKNYGYTF. Full variable domain (rest looked up from reference TRBV2 and TRBJ1-2): EPEVTQTPSHQVTQMGQEVILRCVPISNHLYFYWYRQILGQKVEFLVSFYNNEISEKSEIFDDQFSVERPDGSNFTLKIRSTKLEDSAMYFCASRYMEGKNYGYTFGSGTRLTVV.

This chain uses TRBV28 with TRBJ2-7, with a weak D call TRBD2 (6 bases). Trimming left V 2 bases short and J 7 bases short, with 15 bases between. The CDR3 has 14 amino acids. Germline lookup yields CDR1 MDHEN and CDR2 SYDVKM. CDR3 loop: CASSLGVPAGEQYF. As DNA, the CDR3 is TGTGCCAGCAGTTTAGGGGTTCCAGCGGGTGAGCAGTACTTC.

This sequence joins TRBV9 and TRBJ2-5; TRBD2 might be the D (5 bases). The CDR3 runs to 14 residues. V was clipped by 1 base and J by 4 bases, with 11 bases between them. CDR1 SGDLS and CDR2 YYNGEE come from the germline V gene. In nucleotides, the CDR3 is TGTGCCAGCAGCGTACTCGGGGAGTCAGAGACCCAGTACTTC. Its protein is CASSVLGESETQYF.

The rearrangement joins TRBV3-1 (or the pseudogene TRBV3-2) to TRBJ2-5; D is possibly TRBD1 (5 bases). This CDR3 is built from 15 residues. From germline, CDR1 is LGHDT and CDR2 YNNKEL (reference sequence). With 6 bases removed from V and 5 bases from J, the gap between germline ends came to 19 bases. The DNA for the CDR3 is TGTGCCAGCAGGCACAGGATTGGGTTCGCCGAGACCCAGTACTTC. Translated: CASRHRIGFAETQYF.

The genes are TRBV6-5 and TRBJ2-3; D is undetermined. Germline loops: CDR1 MNHEY, CDR2 SVGAGI. This CDR3 has 12 residues. The V end was cut by 3 bases, the J end by 5 bases, with 6 bases between. DNA of the CDR3: TGTGCCAGCAGTTATCAAAAAGATACGCAGTATTTT. The encoded protein is CASSYQKDTQYF.

J is TRBJ1-4 and V is TRBV5-5; D not resolved. Germline V CDR1 and CDR2: SGHKS, YYEKEE (reference sequence). This CDR3 comprises 16 residues. Trimming pared 1 base from V and 0 bases from J, leaving 10 bases between. The CDR3 sequence: CASSLLGGATNEKLFF. The CDR3 nucleotides read TGTGCCAGCAGCTTGCTCGGAGGAGCAACTAATGAAAAACTGTTTTTT.

Turning to this clone: At one end the junction does not follow the germline gene, possibly because of a read error. This sequence joins TRBV11-1 and TRBJ2-2; D unresolved. This CDR3 has 15 amino acids. CDR1 is SGHAT, CDR2 FQDESV, per germline (reference sequence). The CDR3 spells CASSHRSPNSGELFF. The CDR3 DNA sequence: TGTGCCAGCAGCCATAGGTCCCCGAACTCCGGGGAGCTGTTTTTT.

The chain recombines TRBV24-1 with TRBJ2-1; the D call may be TRBD1 or TRBD2 (5 bases each). Germline-derived CDR1 and CDR2 are KGHDR and SFDVKD. V was clipped by 2 bases and J by 1 base, with 14 bases between them. CDR3 size: 17 residues. CDR3 residues: CATSDSHGGSSYNEQFF. The CDR3 DNA reads as TGTGCCACCAGTGATTCCCATGGGGGAAGTTCCTACAATGAGCAGTTCTTC.

V is TRBV7-2 and J is TRBJ2-1; D may be TRBD2 (6 bases). With 2 bases removed from V and 4 bases from J, the gap between germline ends came to 15 bases. CDR1 SGHTA and CDR2 FQGNSA come from the germline V gene. The CDR3 is made up of 16 amino acids. The CDR3 reads CASSLQSGGSYNEQFF. CDR3 nucleotides: TGTGCCAGCAGCTTACAGTCAGGAGGGTCGTACAATGAGCAGTTCTTC.

V is TRBV27 and J is TRBJ1-5; D is undetermined. The V and J ends lost 3 bases and 0 bases respectively, with 12 bases between them. CDR1 and CDR2 from the germline V gene are MNHEY and SMNVEV (reference sequence). CDR3 length equals 16 residues. CDR3 amino acids: CASSLRGSYSNQPQHF. CDR3 nucleotide sequence: TGTGCCAGCAGTTTGAGAGGATCTTATAGCAATCAGCCCCAGCATTTT.

The rearrangement joins TRBV9 to TRBJ2-2; unclear D gene. Trimming left V 0 bases short and J 1 base short, with 1 base between. This CDR3 spans 13 amino acids. Germline lookup yields CDR1 SGDLS and CDR2 YYNGEE. CDR3 in amino acids: CASSVGNTGELFF. DNA for the CDR3: TGTGCCAGCAGCGTAGGGAACACCGGGGAGCTGTTTTTT.

This chain joins TRBV7-9 and TRBJ2-5; D gene ambiguous. Germline lookup yields CDR1 SEHNR and CDR2 FQNEAQ (reference sequence). V lost 3 bases and J lost 5, with 13 bases in between. CDR3 size: 14 residues. The CDR3 DNA is TGTGCCAGCAGCTTTATTCACCCCGGGGAGACCCAGTACTTC. As protein: CASSFIHPGETQYF.

This chain links TRBV6-5 with TRBJ1-5; D uncertain. CDR1 is MNHEY and CDR2 is SVGAGI in the germline V gene. Trimming left V 5 bases short and J 8 bases short, with 19 bases between. This CDR3 has 15 residues. CDR3 DNA: TGTGCCAGCAGTCTCAACGGACCCCCCAGAGAGCCCCAGCATTTT. Its translation is CASSLNGPPREPQHF.

J is TRBJ1-3 and V is TRBV4-3, with 8 bases identical to TRBD1. CDR3 length equals 15 residues. Germline loops: CDR1 LGHNA, CDR2 YSLEER. Trimming removed 4 bases from V and 4 bases from J; junction bases left unmatched: 6. The CDR3 reads CASSRDRGSGNTIYF. The CDR3 nucleotides are TGCGCCAGCAGCCGAGACAGGGGATCGGGAAACACCATATATTTT.

The chain is built from TRBV19 and TRBJ1-6; the match to TRBD1 covers 9 bases. The CDR3 consists of 14 residues. Looked up from germline, CDR1 is LNHDA and CDR2 is SQIVND (reference sequence). V lost 7 bases to trimming and J lost 6 bases; unmatched junction nucleotides: 4. The CDR3 region is CASTRGQGNSPLHF. Here the CDR3 DNA reads TGTGCCAGTACCAGGGGACAGGGTAATTCACCCCTCCACTTT.

This clone appeared once. The J gene is TRBJ1-5, the V gene TRBV28; 7 bases agree with TRBD1. Germline V gene sequence: CDR1 MDHEN, CDR2 SYDVKM. There are 16 residues in the CDR3. Trimming cost V 3 bases and J 0 bases; bases outside gene matches: 5. The CDR3 region is CASSFFTGDSNQPQHF. In nucleotides, the CDR3 is TGTGCCAGCAGTTTTTTTACAGGGGATAGCAATCAGCCCCAGCATTTT.

V and J are TRBV27 and TRBJ1-2, with D perhaps TRBD1 (6 bases). CDR1 is MNHEY, CDR2 SMNVEV, per germline (reference sequence). V lost 3 bases and J 5 bases, leaving 16 bases between the germline ends. The CDR3 totals 15 residues. This CDR3 reads CASSFNYAGAYGYTF. The CDR3 DNA is TGTGCCAGCAGTTTTAATTACGCAGGGGCTTATGGCTACACCTTC.

This clone was recorded only once. The V gene is TRBV19, the J gene TRBJ1-2, with no clear D. This CDR3 contains 15 residues. V lost 3 bases to trimming and J lost 5 bases, with 16 bases between them. Germline CDR1 is LNHDA and CDR2 is SQIVND (reference sequence). Written as DNA, the CDR3 is TGTGCCAGTAGTATGGGTGGTGATCCGATTTATGGCTACACCTTC. Protein sequence: CASSMGGDPIYGYTF.

The chain recombines TRBV30 with TRBJ1-6; D unclear. Germline CDR1 and CDR2: GTSNPN and SVGIG (reference sequence). The CDR3 totals 14 residues. V was pared by 2 bases and J by 0 bases, with 5 bases between. Written as DNA, the CDR3 is TGTGCCTGGAGTTTGGGCTCCTATAATTCACCCCTCCACTTT. It translates to CAWSLGSYNSPLHF.

This sequence joins TRBV7-3 and TRBJ2-7, with 10 bases identical to TRBD2. Germline V gene lookup returns CDR1 SGHTA and CDR2 FQGTGA. This CDR3 spans 15 amino acids. The V gene end was trimmed by 3 bases and the J gene end by 4 bases; junction bases not matched to a gene: 6. The CDR3 region has the DNA TGTGCCAGCAGCTTTCTAGCGGGAGAAGGGTACGAGCAGTACTTC. It codes for CASSFLAGEGYEQYF.

The chain recombines TRBV19 with TRBJ2-5, with D perhaps matching TRBD1 or TRBD2 (6 bases each). There are 13 residues in the CDR3. The V and J ends lost 6 bases and 3 bases respectively, with 11 bases between them. The germline CDR1 and CDR2 sequences are LNHDA and SQIVND (reference sequence). The CDR3 region has the DNA TGTGCCAGTAGGAACGGGGGCGAAGAGACCCAGTACTTC. Amino acids: CASRNGGEETQYF.

The rearrangement uses TRBV5-4 and TRBJ2-3, with TRBD2 identical over 7 bases. CDR1 and CDR2 (germline): SGHNT, YYREEE (reference sequence). This CDR3 is built from 15 residues. V lost 4 bases to trimming and J lost 4 bases; unmatched junction nucleotides: 9. The CDR3 bases are TGTGCCAGCAGCAGGGGAGGGCCCTCCCCAGATACGCAGTATTTT. As protein: CASSRGGPSPDTQYF.

The J gene is TRBJ1-4, the V gene TRBV30; 7 bases agree with TRBD1. Trimming took 3 bases from V and 5 from J; bases not matched to a gene: 9. Germline loops: CDR1 GTSNPN, CDR2 SVGIG (reference sequence). CDR3 length: 15 residues. In nucleotides, the CDR3 is TGTGCCTGGAGCACACCCGGGACAGCGAATGAAAAACTGTTTTTT. Protein product: CAWSTPGTANEKLFF.